There are many counts of the clone carrying this T cell receptor beta chain. This sample stems from a study of CD8 T cells in ankylosing spondylitis. In TCRdb, the 5' RACE reads were re-called with MiXCR into one record per CDR3 protein. Seen here are 300,000 to 400,000 distinct CDR3 sequences, roughly 11% observed once, and the top ten hold 9.1%. The receptor's source is a female donor with ankylosing spondylitis or in good health (not recorded which). The source material was blood, either unsorted or a sorted T cell fraction (not recorded which).

The CDR3 nucleotides read TGTGCCAGCAGACCCTTGGACGGGAATGAAAAACTGTTTTTT. This encodes CASRPLDGNEKLFF. V is TRBV12-3 or TRBV12-4 and J is TRBJ1-4; D ambiguous. The CDR3 covers 14 residues. V was clipped by 6 bases and J by 5 bases, with 13 bases between them.